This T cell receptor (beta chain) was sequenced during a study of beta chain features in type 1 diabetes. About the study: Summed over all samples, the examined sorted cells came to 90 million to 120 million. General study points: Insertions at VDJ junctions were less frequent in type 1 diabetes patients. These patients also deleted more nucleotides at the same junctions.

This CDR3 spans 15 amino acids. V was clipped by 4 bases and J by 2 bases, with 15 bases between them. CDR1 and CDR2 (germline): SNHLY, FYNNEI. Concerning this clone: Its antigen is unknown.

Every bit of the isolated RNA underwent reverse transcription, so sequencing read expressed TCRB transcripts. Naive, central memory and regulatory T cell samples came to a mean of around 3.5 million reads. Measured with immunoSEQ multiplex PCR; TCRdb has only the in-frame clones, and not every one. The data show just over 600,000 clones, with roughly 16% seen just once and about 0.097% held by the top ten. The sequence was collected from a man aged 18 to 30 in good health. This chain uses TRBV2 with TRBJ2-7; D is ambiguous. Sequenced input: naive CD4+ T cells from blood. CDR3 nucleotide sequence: TGTGCCAGCAGTGTATCGTTTCTAGGCACCTACGAGCAGTACTTC. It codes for CASSVSFLGTYEQYF. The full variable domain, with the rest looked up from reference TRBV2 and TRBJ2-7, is EPEVTQTPSHQVTQMGQEVILRCVPISNHLYFYWYRQILGQKVEFLVSFYNNEISEKSEIFDDQFSVERPDGSNFTLKIRSTKLEDSAMYFCASSVSFLGTYEQYFGPGTRLTVT.